This T cell receptor beta chain is drawn from a study of cytomegalovirus exposure and HLA in healthy donors. Study as a whole: Genotyping showed roughly 76% of almost 400 donors falling in the Caucasian-associated ancestry cluster.

In nominal health when sampled, donors likely had unrecorded immune exposures nonetheless. CDR3 length: 11 residues. V was shortened by 5 bases and J by 3 bases, with 5 bases between the two germline ends. Germline CDR1 is SGHTA and CDR2 is FQGNSA. PCR was performed using 60 Vbeta and 13 Jbeta primers. How the authors handled the data: An analysis performed later counted 60 million to 90 million unique TCR beta chains (roughly 9.9 million of them shared). Clones were sequenced by immunoSEQ multiplex PCR, and TCRdb holds only the in-frame ones, with some missing. Clonal size and the V and J genes are those of that table, whereas D and trimming came from the DNA. This table has about 160,000 clones, 65% to 80% appearing once.

This receptor was identified in a man aged 35-49 years in good health and CMV-seronegative. This chain joins TRBV7-2 and TRBJ2-7; D unresolved. The source material was PBMCs. CDR3 residues: CASSIRYEQYF. CDR3 DNA: TGTGCCAGCAGCATCCGCTACGAGCAGTACTTC.